Listed below are T cell receptor beta chains from one sample, sequenced in a study of cytomegalovirus exposure and HLA in healthy donors. Assay used: immunoSEQ multiplex PCR; TCRdb lists only in-frame clones, some missing. This table holds around 51,000 clones. Material for sequencing was PBMCs. These receptors all stem from a man between 40 and 49 years old in good health and CMV-seropositive. CDR3s include the opening cysteine and the closing phenylalanine or tryptophan. A D gene is named only where the DNA matches it firmly.

v_call: TRBV6-5; j_call: TRBJ2-1; d_call: TRBD2; cdr3_aa: CASSYFGGTLNEQFF; cdr3_nt: TGTGCCAGCAGTTACTTCGGGGGGACCCTCAATGAGCAGTTCTTC
v_call: TRBV29-1; j_call: TRBJ2-1; d_call: TRBD1; cdr3_aa: CSVPDRAHEQFF; cdr3_nt: TGCAGCGTTCCCGACAGGGCCCATGAGCAGTTCTTC
v_call: TRBV7-9; j_call: TRBJ1-1; d_call: -; cdr3_aa: CASFDNEAFF; cdr3_nt: TGTGCCAGCTTTGACAATGAAGCTTTCTTT
v_call: TRBV5-1; j_call: TRBJ2-3; d_call: -; cdr3_aa: CASSFRSTDTQYF; cdr3_nt: TGCGCCAGCAGCTTTCGGAGCACAGATACGCAGTATTTT
v_call: TRBV30; j_call: TRBJ1-4; d_call: -; cdr3_aa: CAWGSGGGEKLFF; cdr3_nt: TGTGCCTGGGGGTCGGGCGGGGGAGAAAAACTGTTTTTT
v_call: TRBV18; j_call: TRBJ1-5; d_call: -; cdr3_aa: CASSPGAPQPQHF; cdr3_nt: TGTGCCAGCTCACCGGGGGCCCCACAGCCCCAGCATTTT
v_call: TRBV4-1; j_call: TRBJ2-7; d_call: TRBD1; cdr3_aa: CASSRETGTEQYF; cdr3_nt: TGCGCCAGCAGCCGGGAGACAGGGACCGAGCAGTACTTC
v_call: TRBV7-9; j_call: TRBJ2-2; d_call: TRBD2; cdr3_aa: CASSLESGSRTGELFF; cdr3_nt: TGTGCCAGCAGCTTAGAGAGCGGGAGTAGGACCGGGGAGCTGTTTTTT
v_call: TRBV5-6; j_call: TRBJ1-1; d_call: -; cdr3_aa: CASTDGGGAFF; cdr3_nt: TGTGCCAGCACCGACGGGGGGGGAGCTTTCTTT
v_call: TRBV18; j_call: TRBJ2-2; d_call: -; cdr3_aa: CASSLLGTGELFF; cdr3_nt: TGTGCCAGCTCCCTACTAGGCACCGGGGAGCTGTTTTTT
v_call: TRBV28; j_call: TRBJ1-2; d_call: TRBD1; cdr3_aa: CASSEGTDYGYTF; cdr3_nt: TGTGCCAGCAGTGAAGGGACAGATTATGGCTACACCTTC
v_call: TRBV19; j_call: TRBJ1-5; d_call: -; cdr3_aa: CASSLLGQPQHF; cdr3_nt: TGTGCCAGTAGCCTTCTAGGACAGCCCCAGCATTTT
v_call: TRBV7-3; j_call: TRBJ1-1; d_call: TRBD1; cdr3_aa: CATSRQGGLNTEAFF; cdr3_nt: TGTGCCACCTCCCGACAGGGAGGTTTGAACACTGAAGCTTTCTTT
v_call: TRBV27; j_call: TRBJ2-2; d_call: -; cdr3_aa: CASSLIGREVGELFF; cdr3_nt: TGTGCCAGCAGTTTAATCGGTAGGGAGGTCGGGGAGCTGTTTTTT
v_call: TRBV4-2; j_call: TRBJ1-1; d_call: TRBD1; cdr3_aa: CASSLTGATEAFF; cdr3_nt: TGTGCCAGCAGCCTGACAGGGGCCACTGAAGCTTTCTTT
v_call: TRBV14; j_call: TRBJ2-7; d_call: TRBD1; cdr3_aa: CASSQGFRGPTGELDYEQYF; cdr3_nt: TGTGCCAGCAGCCAAGGGTTTAGAGGACCTACAGGGGAGTTGGACTACGAGCAGTACTTC